A single sample gave rise to the 12 T cell receptor beta chains below, sequenced in a study of shared clonotypes between healthy human individuals (dated by TCRdb to 2020 to 2021). Library construction relied on the immunoSEQ multiplex PCR assay. TCRdb stores this immuneACCESS table with in-frame sequences only. Part of the clones is absent; in the studies checked, under half of the shortfall reflects unresolved V genes, and no reason is known for the rest. The sample table records more than 2,000,000 clones; 93% of these occur just once. Under 0.45% of the sample is taken by the ten largest. Specimen: naive CD4+ T cells from PBMCs. Read against the paper, the sample's cell subset or site label means: CD45RA+ positively selected. The origin of the receptors is a man aged 18 to 30 in good health. Some clones in this sample may be carry-over from other donors' samples.

This clone was recorded only once. The CDR3 nucleotides are TGTGCCAGCAGTTCCAAGGACAGTGCTGGCTACACCTTC. Amino acid sequence: CASSSKDSAGYTF. The chain has TRBV27 and TRBJ1-2; weak D call: TRBD1 (6 bases). This CDR3 region has 13 residues. CDR1 MNHEY and CDR2 SMNVEV come from the germline V gene (reference sequence). Between the trimmed V and J ends, which lost 4 bases and 7 bases, there was a span of 13 bases.

The rearrangement joins TRBV9 to TRBJ2-1, with 7 bases aligning to TRBD1. This CDR3 has 14 amino acids. The V gene end was trimmed by 1 base and the J gene end by 4 bases; junction bases not matched to a gene: 2. CDR1 and CDR2 (germline): SGDLS, YYNGEE. CDR3 sequence (DNA): TGTGCCAGCAGCGTACAGGGACAGTACAATGAGCAGTTCTTC. Translated, it gives CASSVQGQYNEQFF.

The rearrangement links TRBV18 to TRBJ1-1, with 9 bases fitting TRBD1. Germline CDR1 reads KGHSH; CDR2 reads LQKENI. Trimming removed 3 bases from V and 3 bases from J; junction bases left unmatched: 5. The CDR3 runs 15 residues. CDR3 bases: TGTGCCAGCTCACCTTATCGACAGGGGGACACTGAAGCTTTCTTT. This translates into CASSPYRQGDTEAFF.

The rearrangement links TRBV14 to TRBJ1-4; tentative D call: TRBD1 (6 bases). In germline, CDR1 is SGHDN, CDR2 FVKESK. This CDR3 is built from 18 residues. The V gene lost 3 bases and the J gene lost 7 bases, with 24 bases spanning the gap. This chain's CDR3 is CASSHKTGSWDKVEKLFF. For the CDR3, the DNA is TGTGCCAGCAGCCATAAAACAGGGTCTTGGGACAAGGTTGAAAAACTGTTTTTT.

The chain links TRBV7-6 to TRBJ2-7; D unresolved. This CDR3 is 14 amino acids long. The V and J ends lost 5 bases and 5 bases respectively, with 16 bases between them. Germline V CDR1 and CDR2: SGHVS, FNYEAQ. In DNA, the CDR3 is TGTGCCAGCAGCCCCGACACGAAGGTCCACGAGCAGTACTTC. Residues: CASSPDTKVHEQYF.

Notes on this clone: The same CDR3 can be traced to other DNA sequences in this sample. The rearrangement joins TRBV7-2 to TRBJ2-5; 8 bases agree with TRBD1. Germline V gene lookup returns CDR1 SGHTA and CDR2 FQGNSA. The CDR3 is 15 residues long. The ends lost 1 base at V and 1 base at J; junction bases unmatched: 2. The CDR3 here is CASSLGGQGQETQYF. DNA for the CDR3: TGTGCCAGCAGCTTAGGTGGACAGGGCCAAGAGACCCAGTACTTC.

V is TRBV9 and J is TRBJ2-7; TRBD2 matches at 12 bases. The CDR3 runs 13 residues. Per the germline V gene, CDR1 is SGDLS and CDR2 is YYNGEE. The junction had 2 bases not matched to a gene; V was cut back by 3 bases and J by 7 bases. The DNA for the CDR3 is TGTGCCAGCAGCGCCACTAGCGGGAGGGAGCAGTACTTC. Protein sequence: CASSATSGREQYF.

This chain links TRBV27 with TRBJ2-3; 9 bases fit TRBD1. J lost 3 bases, V lost 6 bases, and 7 bases had no gene match. The germline V gene encodes CDR1 MNHEY and CDR2 SMNVEV (reference sequence). The CDR3 length is 15 residues. The CDR3, as DNA: TGTGCCAGCAGGCGCGGGACAGGGAGGACAGATACGCAGTATTTT. It codes for CASRRGTGRTDTQYF.

This chain links TRBV6-1 with TRBJ1-2, with TRBD1 matching 7 bases. V trimming: 8 bases; J trimming: 1 base; junction bases outside the gene matches: 7. The germline CDR1 and CDR2 sequences are MNHNS and SASEGT. CDR3 length: 14 residues. CDR3 sequence reads: CASEPDRVNYGYTF. The CDR3 nucleotides read TGTGCCAGCGAACCTGACAGGGTTAACTATGGCTACACCTTC.

The rearrangement uses TRBV5-4 and TRBJ2-1; D unresolved. The CDR3 extends over 14 amino acids. Germline values: CDR1 SGHNT, CDR2 YYREEE (reference sequence). V gave up 3 bases and J gave up 7 bases, with 14 bases separating them. CDR3 nucleotide sequence: TGTGCCAGCAGCTCTTTGTCCGAGCCGAATGAGCAGTTCTTC. Translated: CASSSLSEPNEQFF.

The gene calls are TRBV6-6 and TRBJ1-5; maybe TRBD1 (6 bases). V was clipped by 8 bases and J by 6 bases, with 14 bases between them. Germline CDR1 and CDR2: MNHNY and SVGAGI (reference sequence). The CDR3 is 13 residues long. CDR3 DNA: TGTGCCAGCTCCAATAGGGGGGCTCAGCCCCAGCATTTT. Protein product: CASSNRGAQPQHF.

The rearrangement joins TRBV6-6 to TRBJ1-4, with D uncertain. This CDR3 contains 13 residues. V was cut by 3 bases and J by 7 bases, with 9 bases left in between. CDR1 and CDR2 from the germline V gene are MNHNY and SVGAGI (reference sequence). CDR3 sequence reads: CASSYLIGEKLFF. As DNA, the CDR3 is TGTGCCAGCAGTTATCTTATCGGTGAAAAACTGTTTTTT.